Each of the 20 T cell receptor beta chains below was sequenced from the same sample in a study of blood T cells in healthy people across ages. With a J-beta primer mix and a sample-barcoded 5' primer, a second PCR ran roughly 7 to 11 cycles. TCRdb ran MiXCR on the 5' RACE reads and lists one entry per CDR3 protein. The table has roughly 2 million distinct CDR3 sequences, around 50% seen once; the top ten hold approximately 2%. The specimen was blood. The receptors come from a woman in her forties in good health.

The chain has TRBV7-3 and TRBJ2-1; D gene unclear. The V gene lost 2 bases and the J gene lost 9 bases, with 11 bases spanning the gap. This CDR3 region has 13 residues. Germline V gene lookup returns CDR1 SGHTA and CDR2 FQGTGA. The CDR3, as DNA: TGTGCCAGCAGCTTATCGTATACGGGTGAGCAGTTCTTC. Translating gives CASSLSYTGEQFF.

This chain joins TRBV25-1 and TRBJ2-1; 8 nucleotides align to TRBD2. The last part of the DNA fits TRBJ2-7 better; the J call may be wrong. The CDR3 consists of 16 residues. Germline CDR1 and CDR2: MGHDK and SYGVNS. CDR3 loop: CASSGDKRGPYNEQYF. In DNA form, the CDR3 reads TGTGCCAGCAGTGGAGATAAGCGGGGGCCCTACAATGAGCAGTACTTC.

The DNA of the CDR3 is TGCGCCAGCAGCTTGGCCAGGGCAGGGGGCAATGAGCAGTACTTC. Its translation: CASSLARAGGNEQYF. The chain couples TRBV5-1 to TRBJ2-5; 8 positions agree with TRBD1. Germline CDR1 and CDR2: SGHRS and YFSETQ. The CDR3 loop spans 15 amino acids. Trimming removed 0 bases from V and 11 bases from J; junction bases left unmatched: 12.

This chain links TRBV20-1 with TRBJ2-7, with D possibly being TRBD1 or TRBD2 (5 bases each). Germline V gives CDR1 DFQATT, CDR2 SNEGSKA (reference sequence). The CDR3 sequence is 14 residues long. V lost 0 bases to trimming and J lost 0 bases, with 9 bases between them. This CDR3 is CSARDRGASYEQYF. CDR3 DNA sequence: TGCAGTGCTAGAGATCGAGGGGCCTCCTACGAGCAGTACTTC.

This clonotype has a handful of counts. This rearrangement joins TRBV7-9 to TRBJ2-7; tentatively, D is TRBD1 (6 bases). Trimming cost V 3 bases and J 7 bases, with 10 bases left between them. CDR1 is SEHNR and CDR2 is FQNEAQ in the germline V gene (reference sequence). This CDR3 is built from 12 residues. CDR3 loop: CASSLTGLEQYF. CDR3 sequence (DNA): TGTGCCAGCAGCTTGACAGGACTGGAGCAGTACTTC.

A single count supports this clonotype. V is TRBV20-1 and J is TRBJ2-1, with TRBD2 matching 9 bases. The J call may be in error: the DNA end matches TRBJ2-7 better. Looked up from germline, CDR1 is DFQATT and CDR2 is SNEGSKA (reference sequence). This CDR3 region has 17 residues. CDR3 in DNA: TGCAGTGCTAGAGAGTCTAGCGGGGCCCGCTCCTACAATGAGCAGTACTTC. This encodes CSARESSGARSYNEQYF.

The CDR3 nucleotides read TGTGCCAGCAGCTTTCAGGTTTCAGATACGCAGTATTTT. This translates into CASSFQVSDTQYF. The chain couples TRBV7-2 to TRBJ2-3; the D is unclear. Trimming removed 3 bases at V and 4 bases at J, with 8 bases between. This CDR3 spans 13 amino acids. CDR1 is SGHTA, CDR2 FQGNSA, per germline.

This clonotype has only a few counts. This chain uses TRBV4-1 with TRBJ1-2, with D tentatively TRBD1 (5 bases). The V and J ends lost 2 bases and 3 bases respectively, with 16 bases between them. This CDR3 contains 16 residues. The germline CDR1 and CDR2 sequences are MGHRA and YSYEKL. The CDR3 sequence: CASSQFHDKGDYGYTF. CDR3 nucleotides: TGCGCCAGCAGCCAATTCCACGATAAAGGGGACTATGGCTACACCTTC.

The V call is TRBV4-2, the J call TRBJ1-4; 7 nucleotides match TRBD1. The germline gives CDR1 LGHNA, CDR2 YNFKEQ. V lost 3 bases to trimming and J lost 11 bases; unmatched junction nucleotides: 3. CDR3 length: 12 residues. The CDR3 here is CASSQGQNKLFF. DNA for the CDR3: TGTGCCAGCAGCCAGGGACAGAACAAACTGTTTTTT.

The chain is built from TRBV5-1 and TRBJ1-2; 7 positions agree with TRBD1. Germline V gene sequence: CDR1 SGHRS, CDR2 YFSETQ. The CDR3 is 12 residues long. V was pared by 3 bases and J by 6 bases, with 2 bases of the junction left unmatched. The CDR3: CASSWQGDGYTF. CDR3 sequence (DNA): TGCGCCAGCAGCTGGCAGGGGGATGGCTACACCTTC. Using reference TRBV5-1 and TRBJ1-2 for the parts outside the CDR3, the full variable domain is KAGVTQTPRYLIKTRGQQVTLSCSPISGHRSVSWYQQTPGQGLQFLFEYFSETQRNKGNFPGRFSGRQFSNSRSEMNVSTLELGDSALYLCASSWQGDGYTFGSGTRLTVV.

The chain has TRBV7-2 and TRBJ2-5; 7 bases line up with TRBD2. CDR3 length: 13 amino acids. The V gene's germline CDR1 is SGHTA and CDR2 FQGNSA. The junction had 5 bases not matched to a gene; V was cut back by 6 bases and J by 4 bases. The chain's CDR3 is CASRQGLSETQYF. CDR3 nucleotide sequence: TGTGCCAGCAGGCAGGGACTATCAGAGACCCAGTACTTC.

This clonotype was seen a single time. This sequence joins TRBV6-2 or TRBV6-3 and TRBJ1-1; 7 nucleotides match TRBD1. The CDR3 is 16 residues long. Losses at the gene ends were 6 bases for V and 4 bases for J; bases not matched to a gene: 14. CDR1 is MNHEY, CDR2 SVGEGT, per germline. CDR3 protein: CASSPKGRGPGTEAFF. The CDR3 nucleotides are TGTGCCAGCAGCCCAAAGGGTAGGGGGCCGGGCACTGAAGCTTTCTTT.

This clonotype has a handful of counts. This chain joins TRBV18 and TRBJ2-5, with a weak D call TRBD1 (5 bases). Germline CDR1 reads KGHSH; CDR2 reads LQKENI. Trimming pared 2 bases from V and 2 bases from J, leaving 12 bases between. CDR3 size: 15 residues. DNA for the CDR3: TGTGCCAGCTCACCAAAGGGCGCAGGGCAAGAGACCCAGTACTTC. It is translated as CASSPKGAGQETQYF.

This clonotype was observed a few times. J is TRBJ2-1 and V is TRBV4-1; 8 bases are a match to TRBD2. The CDR3 covers 17 residues. V was clipped by 0 bases and J by 7 bases; unmatched bases: 11. CDR1 is MGHRA, CDR2 YSYEKL, per germline. CDR3 DNA sequence: TGCGCCAGCAGCCAAGATACGACTAGCGTGGGATTGAATGAGCAGTTCTTC. Its translation: CASSQDTTSVGLNEQFF.

There are a few counts of this clonotype. V usage is TRBV7-2 and J usage is TRBJ1-5; the D is unclear. V lost 5 bases, J lost 11 bases, and 16 bases lay in between. The CDR3 sequence is 13 residues long. Germline-derived CDR1 and CDR2 are SGHTA and FQGNSA. The CDR3 protein is CASSVDRGIAQHF. The CDR3 nucleotides are TGTGCCAGCAGCGTCGATCGCGGAATAGCCCAGCATTTT.

V usage is TRBV2 and J usage is TRBJ2-1, with a possible D match to TRBD2 (7 bases). Germline V CDR1 and CDR2: SNHLY, FYNNEI. The CDR3 spans 17 residues. V was trimmed by 6 bases and J by 4 bases, leaving 22 bases between them. The CDR3 reads CASRYGGAPAAYNEQFF. The CDR3 nucleotides read TGTGCCAGCAGATATGGGGGGGCTCCAGCGGCGTACAATGAGCAGTTCTTC.

The V and J genes are TRBV7-2 and TRBJ2-3; a weak D match, TRBD1 (6 bases). CDR3 length equals 13 residues. CDR1 and CDR2 (germline): SGHTA, FQGNSA. Trimming took off 8 bases at V and 1 base at J, with 10 bases between the two ends. CDR3 protein: CASLGQRTDTQYF. CDR3 nucleotide sequence: TGTGCCAGCCTGGGACAACGCACAGATACGCAGTATTTT. The whole variable domain, remainder taken from reference TRBV7-2 and TRBJ2-3, is GAGVSQSPSNKVTEKGKDVELRCDPISGHTALYWYRQSLGQGLEFLIYFQGNSAPDKSGLPSDRFSAERTGGSVSTLTIQRTQQEDSAVYLCASLGQRTDTQYFGPGTRLTVL.

This chain joins TRBV29-1 and TRBJ1-1; TRBD1 is a possible D gene (5 bases). The CDR3 extends over 13 amino acids. V shed 0 bases and J shed 9 bases, with 14 bases lying between them. The germline V gene has CDR1 SQVTM and CDR2 ANQGSEA. The CDR3 loop is CSVEDRQSPQAFF. The CDR3 nucleotides are TGCAGCGTTGAAGATCGACAGAGTCCCCAAGCTTTCTTT.

This chain links TRBV20-1 with TRBJ2-6; either TRBD1 or TRBD2 may fit D (5 bases each). V lost 0 bases and J lost 0, with 12 bases in between. CDR1 and CDR2 from the germline V gene are DFQATT and SNEGSKA (reference sequence). CDR3 length equals 17 residues. The CDR3 region has the DNA TGCAGTGCTAGAGATGGGGACGCCCGCTCTGGGGCCAACGTCCTGACTTTC. Its protein is CSARDGDARSGANVLTF.

The rearrangement links TRBV29-1 to TRBJ2-5; 8 bases line up with TRBD2. Germline CDR1 reads SQVTM; CDR2 reads ANQGSEA. The trim removed 4 bases at V and 0 bases at J, leaving 10 bases unmatched. The CDR3 totals 16 residues. The CDR3 nucleotides read TGCAGCGTTGGTGTTAGCGGGGTCCCTTACCAAGAGACCCAGTACTTC. Translated, it gives CSVGVSGVPYQETQYF.